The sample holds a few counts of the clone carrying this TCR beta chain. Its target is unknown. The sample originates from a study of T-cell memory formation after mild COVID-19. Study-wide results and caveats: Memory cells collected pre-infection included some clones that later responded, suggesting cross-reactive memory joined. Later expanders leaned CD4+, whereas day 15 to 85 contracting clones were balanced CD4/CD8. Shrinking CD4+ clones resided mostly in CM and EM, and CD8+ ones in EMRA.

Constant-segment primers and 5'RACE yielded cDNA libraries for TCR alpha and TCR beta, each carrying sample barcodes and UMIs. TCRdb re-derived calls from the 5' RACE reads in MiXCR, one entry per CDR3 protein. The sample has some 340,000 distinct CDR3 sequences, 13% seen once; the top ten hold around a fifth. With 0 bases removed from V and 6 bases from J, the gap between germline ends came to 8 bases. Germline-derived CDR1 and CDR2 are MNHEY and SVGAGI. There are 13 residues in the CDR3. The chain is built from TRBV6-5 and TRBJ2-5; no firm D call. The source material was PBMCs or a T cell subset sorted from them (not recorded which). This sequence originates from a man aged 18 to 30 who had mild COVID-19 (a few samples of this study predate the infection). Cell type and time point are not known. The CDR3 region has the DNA TGTGCCAGCAGTTACTCGATCACCCAGACCCAGTACTTC. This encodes CASSYSITQTQYF.